A selection of T cell receptor beta chains follows, all from one sample in a study of blood T cell repertoires in COVID-19. Assay: immunoSEQ multiplex PCR; the TCRdb copy retains only in-frame clones and omits some. The data hold about 200,000 clones, with 86% observed a single time. The sequenced material came from PBMCs or T cells enriched from blood (not recorded which). Receptor source: a man in his forties with acute COVID-19. CDR3s include the opening cysteine and the closing phenylalanine or tryptophan. Each record gives: D gene, V gene, J gene, clone size, CDR3 DNA, CDR3 protein. A D gene is named only where the DNA matches it firmly. Not every row has a clone size; where given, it reads once, few, many or a size class.

-	TRBV20-1	TRBJ1-4	-	TGCAGTCCCCTATCTGAGGAAAAACTGTTTTTT	CSPLSEEKLFF
-	TRBV30	TRBJ1-1	-	TGTGCCTGGAGTGTTCACAGGGAGAAAGCTTTCTTT	CAWSVHREKAFF
-	TRBV7-9	TRBJ2-7	-	TGTGCCAGCAGCATGGTCCCCGGAGCGGTCGAGCAGTACTTC	CASSMVPGAVEQYF
-	TRBV30	TRBJ1-5	-	TGTGCCTGGAGTTACCAGGGTGATCAGCCCCAGCATTTT	CAWSYQGDQPQHF
TRBD1	TRBV5-6	TRBJ2-7	once	TGTGCCAGCAGCCTACGGGACAGGGGCACCTATTACGAGCAGTACTTC	CASSLRDRGTYYEQYF
TRBD1	TRBV20-1	TRBJ1-6	-	TGCAGTGCTAGTAAACAGGGGGCCACAAATTCACCCCTCCACTTT	CSASKQGATNSPLHF
TRBD2	TRBV19	TRBJ2-1	-	TGTGCCAGTAGTATAGACGCATTGGCAGCGGGAGAGAACAATGAGCAGTTCTTC	CASSIDALAAGENNEQFF
TRBD1	TRBV4-1	TRBJ1-2	-	TGCGCCAGCAGCCGCGGACAGGGGGAGGTAGGCTACACCTTC	CASSRGQGEVGYTF
TRBD1	TRBV7-2	TRBJ1-2	-	TGTGCCAGCAGCTTTTGGACAGGAGGGAATGTGGATGGCTACACCTTC	CASSFWTGGNVDGYTF
-	TRBV7-2	TRBJ1-3	-	TGTGCCAGCAGCTTGGGGGGGGAAAACACCATATATTTT	CASSLGGENTIYF
-	TRBV11-2	TRBJ1-2	-	TGTGCCAGCAGATCAAGAGCGGACTATGGCTACACCTTC	CASRSRADYGYTF
TRBD2	TRBV11-2	TRBJ2-2	few	TGTGCCAGCAGCCTTAGACTAGCGCAGGCCGGGGAGCTGTTTTTT	CASSLRLAQAGELFF
TRBD2	TRBV29-1	TRBJ2-1	-	TGCAGCGTTGCTAGCGGGAGGGTCGATGAGCAGTTCTTC	CSVASGRVDEQFF
-	TRBV7-2	TRBJ1-3	-	TGTGCCAGCAGCTCAGGAATATCTGGAAACACCATATATTTT	CASSSGISGNTIYF
TRBD2	TRBV6-5	TRBJ2-7	once	TGTGCCACCAGACTAGCGAGCGTATACGAGCAGTACTTC	CATRLASVYEQYF
TRBD2	TRBV7-9	TRBJ2-1	once	TGTGCCAGCAGCCCTCGAAGTAGCGGGAGCTCCTACAATGAGCAGTTCTTC	CASSPRSSGSSYNEQFF
TRBD2	TRBV5-1	TRBJ2-7	-	TGCGCCAGCAGCCCGGGACTAGCGTCACCCGAGCAGTACTTC	CASSPGLASPEQYF
-	TRBV15	TRBJ1-5	-	TGTGCCACCAGCAGTAACAGGGTCAATCAGCCCCAGCATTTT	CATSSNRVNQPQHF
TRBD1	TRBV7-2	TRBJ2-1	-	TGTGCCAGCAGTTACGAGATCGGGACAGGGAACAATGAGCAGTTCTTC	CASSYEIGTGNNEQFF
TRBD1	TRBV20-1	TRBJ1-1	-	TGCAGTGCTGGACAGGGCACTGAAGCTTTCTTT	CSAGQGTEAFF
TRBD1	TRBV2	TRBJ1-4	-	TGTGCCAGCAGTTTATCAGGGGGGAATGAAAAACTGTTTTTT	CASSLSGGNEKLFF
TRBD1	TRBV2	TRBJ2-3	-	TGTGCCAGCAGTGAAGGAGGGGGCGTCACAGATACGCAGTATTTT	CASSEGGGVTDTQYF
TRBD1	TRBV6-1	TRBJ1-4	-	TGTGCCAGCAGTGACGCCTTGGGGACAGGGTATGAAAAACTGTTTTTT	CASSDALGTGYEKLFF
-	TRBV5-1	TRBJ1-1	-	TGCGCCAGCAGCTTGGCCCCCGCAGGGAACACTGAAGCTTTCTTT	CASSLAPAGNTEAFF
-	TRBV28	TRBJ1-1	-	TGTGCCAGCAGTACAAGAAACCTGAACACTGAAGCTTTCTTT	CASSTRNLNTEAFF
-	TRBV27	TRBJ1-2	-	TGTGCCAGCAGTAAACCCGGGATCGACGGCTACACCTTC	CASSKPGIDGYTF
-	TRBV30	TRBJ1-1	few	TGTGCCTGGAGTGTAAACAGGCAACGCGCTTTCTTT	CAWSVNRQRAFF
TRBD2	TRBV2	TRBJ2-7	once	TGTGCCAGCAGTCGGGACTACTTCTACGAGCAGTACTTC	CASSRDYFYEQYF
TRBD2	TRBV28	TRBJ2-7	-	TGTGCCAGCAGTCACAGGGAGGTGGTTAGCGGGAGCCAAGAGCAGTACTTC	CASSHREVVSGSQEQYF
-	TRBV6-5	TRBJ1-1	once	TGTGCCAGCAGTCTTACCATAGTGAACACTGAAGCTTTCTTT	CASSLTIVNTEAFF
TRBD1	TRBV6-5	TRBJ1-4	-	TGTGCCAGCAGTTACTCACAGGGGGCGCTTGAAAAACTGTTTTTT	CASSYSQGALEKLFF
TRBD2	TRBV7-2	TRBJ2-7	-	TGTGCCAGCAGCTCGGGACTAGCAAACGAGCAGTACTTC	CASSSGLANEQYF
-	TRBV4-1	TRBJ2-5	-	TGCGCCAGCAGCCAAGATTGGGCAGTCCAAGAGACCCAGTACTTC	CASSQDWAVQETQYF
TRBD1	TRBV5-1	TRBJ1-1	-	TGCGCCAGCAGCGCGTCAGGGGGATCGAACACTGAAGCTTTCTTT	CASSASGGSNTEAFF
-	TRBV28	TRBJ2-7	-	TGTGCCAGCAGTGGCTTAGACAGGCAAGTTCCCTACGAGCAGTACTTC	CASSGLDRQVPYEQYF
-	TRBV7-8	TRBJ1-2	-	TGTGCCAGCAGCTTAGATTCGGACAGCTCTAACTATGGCTACACCTTC	CASSLDSDSSNYGYTF
TRBD1	TRBV6-5	TRBJ1-2	-	TGTGCCAGCAGCGAGACAGGGATTGATGGCTACACCTTC	CASSETGIDGYTF
TRBD1	TRBV6-5	TRBJ1-2	-	TGTGCCAGCAGACCGATGACAGGGAACTATGGCTACACCTTC	CASRPMTGNYGYTF
-	TRBV12-3/TRBV12-4	TRBJ1-1	-	TGTGCCAGCAGCAAACAGGGTACAACTGAAGCTTTCTTT	CASSKQGTTEAFF
-	TRBV2	TRBJ1-2	once	TGTGCCAGCAGTGAGGGAGATACCTATGGCTACACCTTC	CASSEGDTYGYTF
-	TRBV28	TRBJ2-1	-	TGTGCCAGCAGTTCTCCCTCTCCCCCCCAGGAGCAGTTCTTC	CASSSPSPPQEQFF
TRBD2	TRBV28	TRBJ2-7	-	TGTGCCAGCAGTATTACGGGACTAGCAGAGGACGAGCAGTACTTC	CASSITGLAEDEQYF
TRBD2	TRBV6-5	TRBJ2-7	-	TGTGCCAGCAGTTTAGCGGGAGGTTCCTACGAGCAGTACTTC	CASSLAGGSYEQYF
-	TRBV4-2	TRBJ2-3	-	TGTGCCAGCAGCCAAGGCCACCGAGACACAGATACGCAGTATTTT	CASSQGHRDTDTQYF
TRBD1	TRBV7-9	TRBJ2-7	-	TGTGCCAGCAGCTTAGGGGCAGGGGGCGAGGACTACGAGCAGTACTTC	CASSLGAGGEDYEQYF
-	TRBV7-8	TRBJ1-6	-	TGTGCCAGCAGCCAAGGGAGGTTCTCCTATAATTCACCCCTCCACTTT	CASSQGRFSYNSPLHF
TRBD2	TRBV20-1	TRBJ2-1	-	TGCAGTGCTACTGACCTAGGACTAGCGGGCTCCTACAATGAGCAGTTCTTC	CSATDLGLAGSYNEQFF
-	TRBV5-6	TRBJ2-5	-	TGTGCCAGCAGCCCGGGAACCCGGGAGACCCAGTACTTC	CASSPGTRETQYF
TRBD1	TRBV24-1	TRBJ2-1	-	TGTGCCACCAGTCCCGGGACAGGGAACAATGAGCAGTTCTTC	CATSPGTGNNEQFF
TRBD1	TRBV2	TRBJ1-5	-	TGTGCCAGCAGTGATAAGAGGGGGCGGCCCCAGCATTTT	CASSDKRGRPQHF
-	TRBV12-3/TRBV12-4	TRBJ1-2	-	TGTGCCAGCAGTGAAACGGTTGGCTACACCTTC	CASSETVGYTF
TRBD2	TRBV19	TRBJ2-1	-	TGTGCCAGTAGTACCTGGACTAGCGGGAGTTATGAGCAGTTCTTC	CASSTWTSGSYEQFF